This T cell receptor beta chain comes out of a study of control samples from healthy donors and cancer patients. Germline CDR1 and CDR2: MNHNY and SVGAGI (reference sequence). The CDR3 is 11 amino acids. V was clipped by 5 bases and J by 10 bases, with 11 bases between them. This clone has a handful of counts. The protocol was immunoSEQ multiplex PCR, while the TCRdb copy is restricted to in-frame clones and leaves out a portion. The sample has fewer than 100,000 clones, roughly 90% seen once. The chain couples TRBV6-6 to TRBJ1-1; D possibly corresponds to TRBD1 (5 bases). This TCR came from a woman aged 50 to 60 in good health. The sample consisted of blood. The chain's CDR3 is CASSIGTGAFF. The CDR3 region has the DNA TGTGCCAGCAGTATTGGGACCGGAGCTTTCTTT.